What follows are 13 T cell receptor beta chains derived from one specimen sequenced in a study of T cell changes during pregnancy in multiple sclerosis. The table came from immunoSEQ multiplex PCR; TCRdb's copy has only in-frame clones and leaves some out. The sample carries about 110,000 clones, under 95% recorded once. The sequences come from peripheral blood, collected in the third trimester of pregnancy. The receptors originated from a female donor in good health, enrolled as a control in a pregnancy study.

This clone was seen only once. As DNA, the CDR3 is TGCGCCAGCAGCGAGGGACAGGGAAGAACTGAAGCTTTCTTT. Its protein product is CASSEGQGRTEAFF. The chain joins TRBV5-1 to TRBJ1-1; 9 nucleotides agree with TRBD1. Germline V gives CDR1 SGHRS, CDR2 YFSETQ. The trim removed 4 bases at V and 5 bases at J, leaving 6 bases unmatched. This CDR3 has 14 residues.

The V and J genes are TRBV2 and TRBJ1-5, with D unclear. V was clipped by 2 bases and J by 2 bases, with 10 bases between them. The CDR3 has 15 amino acids. CDR1 and CDR2 from the germline V gene are SNHLY and FYNNEI. The DNA of the CDR3 is TGTGCCAGCAGTGAACAGGAGGTTGGCAATCAGCCCCAGCATTTT. Translating gives CASSEQEVGNQPQHF.

The chain combines TRBV9 with TRBJ2-3; 12 bases are shared with TRBD2. This CDR3 is 17 amino acids long. V was pared by 4 bases and J by 2 bases, with 8 bases of the junction left unmatched. CDR1 and CDR2 (germline): SGDLS, YYNGEE. The CDR3 nucleotides are TGTGCCAGCAGCTTGCCCGGACTAGCGGGGCACACAGATACGCAGTATTTT. This codes for CASSLPGLAGHTDTQYF.

This sequence joins TRBV7-9 and TRBJ1-2, with D unresolved. Deletions cut 2 bases from V and 7 bases from J, with 14 bases between. This CDR3 is built from 14 residues. Germline CDR1 reads SEHNR; CDR2 reads FQNEAQ (reference sequence). The CDR3 sequence is CASSLLELSTGYTF. DNA for the CDR3: TGTGCCAGCAGCTTACTCGAGTTGTCTACTGGCTACACCTTC.

The chain combines TRBV29-1 with TRBJ2-7; D is perhaps TRBD1 (5 bases). Germline loops: CDR1 SQVTM, CDR2 ANQGSEA. This CDR3 has 12 amino acids. Trimming removed 1 base from V and 7 bases from J, with 11 bases in between. The CDR3 is CSVEGGGNEQYF. As DNA, the CDR3 is TGCAGCGTTGAAGGGGGCGGAAATGAGCAGTACTTC.

The rearrangement links TRBV19 to TRBJ2-7; 7 bases map to TRBD1. V was clipped by 0 bases and J by 4 bases; unmatched bases: 0. CDR1 is LNHDA and CDR2 is SQIVND in the germline V gene (reference sequence). This CDR3 comprises 13 residues. The DNA of the CDR3 is TGTGCCAGTAGTATAGACAGGGGGTACGAGCAGTACTTC. Translating it yields CASSIDRGYEQYF.

This clone was seen once. The rearrangement links TRBV15 to TRBJ2-3, with D perhaps matching TRBD2 (5 bases). The CDR3 is made up of 14 amino acids. The ends were cut back, 1 base at V and 0 bases at J, with 5 bases in the middle. Germline V gene sequence: CDR1 LNHNV, CDR2 YYDKDF (reference sequence). The CDR3 region is CATSRGESTDTQYF. In DNA form, the CDR3 reads TGTGCCACCAGCAGAGGGGAGAGCACAGATACGCAGTATTTT.

The genes are TRBV7-3 and TRBJ2-3, with 7 bases that match TRBD2. The CDR3 is 16 residues long. Trimming cost V 0 bases and J 7 bases; bases outside gene matches: 10. CDR1 is SGHTA, CDR2 FQGTGA, per germline. The CDR3 bases are TGTGCCAGCAGCTTAACCGCTAGCGGTGGCTTGAATACGCAGTATTTT. Protein sequence: CASSLTASGGLNTQYF.

This chain connects TRBV20-1 to TRBJ1-2; D may be TRBD1 (5 bases). Germline values: CDR1 DFQATT, CDR2 SNEGSKA (reference sequence). V was pared by 6 bases and J by 7 bases, with 12 bases between. The CDR3 contains 11 residues. The CDR3 protein is CSATRQIGYTF. In DNA form, the CDR3 reads TGCAGTGCCACCCGACAGATTGGCTACACCTTC.

The rearrangement uses TRBV16 and TRBJ1-5, with D unclear. The CDR3 spans 14 residues. The germline V gene has CDR1 KGHSY and CDR2 FQNENV. With 6 bases removed from V and 6 bases from J, the gap between germline ends came to 15 bases. CDR3 amino acids: CASSSHGLSQPQHF. DNA of the CDR3: TGTGCCAGCAGTAGCCACGGGTTAAGTCAGCCCCAGCATTTT.

The chain is built from TRBV7-6 and TRBJ2-3; TRBD1 agrees at 8 bases. This CDR3 has 15 amino acids. With V trimmed by 5 bases and J by 0 bases, 4 bases remained unmatched. Germline V CDR1 and CDR2: SGHVS, FNYEAQ. The CDR3 spells CASSRTGSSTDTQYF. Written as DNA, the CDR3 is TGTGCCAGCAGCAGGACAGGGTCGAGCACAGATACGCAGTATTTT.

The chain carries TRBV4-3 and TRBJ1-2; 11 bases map to TRBD1. The CDR3 contains 15 residues. The trim removed 4 bases at V and 10 bases at J, leaving 11 bases unmatched. The V gene's germline CDR1 is LGHNA and CDR2 YSLEER. Written as DNA, the CDR3 is TGCGCCAGCAGCCCTACCCCTAGGGACAGGGGGTTCTACACCTTC. This translates into CASSPTPRDRGFYTF.

The J gene is TRBJ2-3, the V gene TRBV5-1; TRBD1 is a possible D gene (6 bases). The CDR3 runs 15 residues. The ends were cut back, 3 bases at V and 0 bases at J, with 11 bases in the middle. Germline CDR1 SGHRS, CDR2 YFSETQ. CDR3 nucleotide sequence: TGCGCCAGCAGCTCGGACAGCACTAGCACAGATACGCAGTATTTT. Its translation is CASSSDSTSTDTQYF.